This T cell receptor beta chain is drawn from a study of shared clonotypes between healthy human individuals. Only Caucasian adults living in Nashville, Tennessee served as donors. TCRdb's table, derived via immunoSEQ multiplex PCR, lists solely in-frame clones and lacks some. This sample has 300,000 to 400,000 clones, with 74% found just once. Trimming left V 0 bases short and J 3 bases short, with 8 bases between. CDR3 size: 14 residues. Per germline, CDR1 MNHNY and CDR2 SVGAGI (reference sequence). The origin of this receptor is a man between 25 and 39 years old in good health. The source material was memory CD4+ T cells sorted from blood. Subset meaning: CD45RA-negative fraction. The V gene is TRBV6-6, the J gene TRBJ2-5; D uncertain. The CDR3 protein is CASSYSAGEETQYF. DNA of the CDR3: TGTGCCAGCAGTTACTCCGCAGGAGAAGAGACCCAGTACTTC.